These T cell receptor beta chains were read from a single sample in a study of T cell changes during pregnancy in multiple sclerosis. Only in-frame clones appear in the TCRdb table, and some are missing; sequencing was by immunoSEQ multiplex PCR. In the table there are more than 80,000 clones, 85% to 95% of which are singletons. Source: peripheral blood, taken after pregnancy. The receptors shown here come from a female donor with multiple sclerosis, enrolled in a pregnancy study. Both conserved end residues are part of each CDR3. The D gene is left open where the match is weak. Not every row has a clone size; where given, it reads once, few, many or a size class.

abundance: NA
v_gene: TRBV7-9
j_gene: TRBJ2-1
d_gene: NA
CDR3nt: TGTGCCAGCAGCTTATACGACAGCAACAATGAGCAGTTCTTC
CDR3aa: CASSLYDSNNEQFF

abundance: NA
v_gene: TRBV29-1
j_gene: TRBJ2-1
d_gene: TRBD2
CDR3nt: TGCAGCGTCCGCCCGGGACTAGCGGGAGTGGTCCCCTACAATGAGCAGTTCTTC
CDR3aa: CSVRPGLAGVVPYNEQFF

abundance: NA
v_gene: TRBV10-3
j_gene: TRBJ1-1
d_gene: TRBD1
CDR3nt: TGTGCCATCCAGCGGGCAGGGGGGACCACTGAAGCTTTCTTT
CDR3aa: CAIQRAGGTTEAFF

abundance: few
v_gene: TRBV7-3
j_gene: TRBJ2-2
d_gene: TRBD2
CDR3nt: TGTGCCAGCAGCAGAACCGGGACTAGCGGCGGGGAGCTGTTTTTT
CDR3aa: CASSRTGTSGGELFF

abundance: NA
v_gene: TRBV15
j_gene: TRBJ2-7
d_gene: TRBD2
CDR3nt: TGTGCCACCAGCAGAGATCTATGGGCGGGAGTGAGAAACGAGCAGTACTTC
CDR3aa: CATSRDLWAGVRNEQYF

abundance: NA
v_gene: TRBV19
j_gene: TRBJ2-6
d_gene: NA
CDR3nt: TGTGCCAGTACCCTCGGACACGCTGGGGCCAACGTCCTGACTTTC
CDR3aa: CASTLGHAGANVLTF

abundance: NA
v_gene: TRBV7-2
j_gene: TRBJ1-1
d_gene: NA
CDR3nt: TGTGCCAGCAGCTTAGTCTCCGGGAGAAACACTGAAGCTTTCTTT
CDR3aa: CASSLVSGRNTEAFF

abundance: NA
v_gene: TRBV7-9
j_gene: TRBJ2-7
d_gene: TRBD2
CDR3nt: TGTGCCAGCAGCCACCCTAGCGGGAAGGGCGAGCAGTACTTC
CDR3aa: CASSHPSGKGEQYF

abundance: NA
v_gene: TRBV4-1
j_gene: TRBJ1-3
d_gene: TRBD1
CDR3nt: TGCGCCAGCAGCACTCGTAGGGGACAGGGGTCGAACACCATATATTTT
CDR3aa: CASSTRRGQGSNTIYF

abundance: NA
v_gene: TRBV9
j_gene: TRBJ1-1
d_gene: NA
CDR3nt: TGTGCCAGCAGCTCCTACGGGGGAAGTACTGAAGCTTTCTTT
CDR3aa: CASSSYGGSTEAFF

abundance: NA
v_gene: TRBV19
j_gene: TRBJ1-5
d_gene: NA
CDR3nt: TGTGCCAGTAGTTCAGGGCGTTGGGACAATCAGCCCCAGCATTTT
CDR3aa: CASSSGRWDNQPQHF

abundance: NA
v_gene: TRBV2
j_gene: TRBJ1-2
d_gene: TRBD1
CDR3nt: TGTGCCAGCACCAAAGGACAGGGCTACTATGGCTACACCTTC
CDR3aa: CASTKGQGYYGYTF

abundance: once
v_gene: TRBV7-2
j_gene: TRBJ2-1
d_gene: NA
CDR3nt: TGTGCCAGCAGCTGGGGGGTCGGGATTATCAATGAGCAGTTCTTC
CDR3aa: CASSWGVGIINEQFF

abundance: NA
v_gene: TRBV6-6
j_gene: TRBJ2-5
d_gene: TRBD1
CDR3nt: TGTGCCAGCAGTTTTATGCGGGACAGGGGCGCAGAGACCCAGTACTTC
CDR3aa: CASSFMRDRGAETQYF

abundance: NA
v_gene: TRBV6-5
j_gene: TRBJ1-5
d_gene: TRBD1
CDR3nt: TGTGCCAGCAGAAAGGACAGGCGAGAGCATTTT
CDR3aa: CASRKDRREHF

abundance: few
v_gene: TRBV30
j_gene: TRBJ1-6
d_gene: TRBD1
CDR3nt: TGTGCCTGGAGTGCCAGGGGGCTGAAGCTTTCACCCCTCCACTTT
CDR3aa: CAWSARGLKLSPLHF

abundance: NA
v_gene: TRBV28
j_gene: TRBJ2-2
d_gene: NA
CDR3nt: TGTGCCAGCAGTTTATGGGCGGGGTTGGGGCTCCCCGACGGGGAGCTGTTTTTT
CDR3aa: CASSLWAGLGLPDGELFF

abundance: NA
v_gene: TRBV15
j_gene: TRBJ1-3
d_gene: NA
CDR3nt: TGTGCCACCAGCACCCGACAGCCTCCCTCTGGAAACACCATATATTTT
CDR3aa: CATSTRQPPSGNTIYF

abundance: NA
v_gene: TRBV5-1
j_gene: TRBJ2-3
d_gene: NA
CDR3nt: TGCGCCAGCAGCTTGGGATTAGTCGAGACAGATACGCAGTATTTT
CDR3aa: CASSLGLVETDTQYF

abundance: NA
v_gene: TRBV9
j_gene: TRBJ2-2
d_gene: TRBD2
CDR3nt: TGTGCCAGCAGCGGCTCCGGGAGTCTAGCGGGCACCGGGGAGCTGTTTTTT
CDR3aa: CASSGSGSLAGTGELFF

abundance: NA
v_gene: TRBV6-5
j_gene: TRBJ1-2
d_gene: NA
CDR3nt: TGTGCCAGCAGTGGGACTTATGGCTACACCTTC
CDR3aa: CASSGTYGYTF

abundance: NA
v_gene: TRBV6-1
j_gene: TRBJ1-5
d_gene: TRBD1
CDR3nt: TGTGCCAGCAGTGAAGGTCAGGGGGCGTTTGGACAGCCCCAGCATTTT
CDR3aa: CASSEGQGAFGQPQHF

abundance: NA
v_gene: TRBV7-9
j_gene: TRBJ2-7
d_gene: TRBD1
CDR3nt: TGTGCCAGCATACCGGGACAGGGTGCCCACGAGCAGTACTTC
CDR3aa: CASIPGQGAHEQYF

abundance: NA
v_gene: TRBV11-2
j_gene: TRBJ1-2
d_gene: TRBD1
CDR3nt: TGTGCCAGCAGCTACCAACGAACAGGGGGGACCTATGGCTACACCTTC
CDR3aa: CASSYQRTGGTYGYTF

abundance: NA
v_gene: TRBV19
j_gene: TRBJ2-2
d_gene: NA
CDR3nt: TGTGCCAGTAGTATCCAGGGGTCTGGGGAGCTGTTTTTT
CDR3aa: CASSIQGSGELFF

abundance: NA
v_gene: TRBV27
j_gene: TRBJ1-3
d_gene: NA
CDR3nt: TGTGCCAGCAGTTTGAGGGCTACTGGAAACACCATATATTTT
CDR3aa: CASSLRATGNTIYF

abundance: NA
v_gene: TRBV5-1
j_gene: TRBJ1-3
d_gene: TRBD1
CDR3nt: TGCGCCAGCAGCCCGGCGGGGACAGGGGGAAGGAACACCATATATTTT
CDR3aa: CASSPAGTGGRNTIYF

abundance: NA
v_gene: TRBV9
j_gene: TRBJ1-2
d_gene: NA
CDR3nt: TGTGCCAGCAGTGACGACAGCTATGGCTACACCTTC
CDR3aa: CASSDDSYGYTF

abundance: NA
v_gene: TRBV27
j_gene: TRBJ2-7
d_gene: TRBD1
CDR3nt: TGTGCCAGCAGTCCGGGACAGGGGCGTCGAGAGCAGTACTTC
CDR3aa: CASSPGQGRREQYF

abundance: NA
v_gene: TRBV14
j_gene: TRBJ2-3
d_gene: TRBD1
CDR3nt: TGTGCCAGCAGCGAACAGGGGGCCCGGGATACGCAGTATTTT
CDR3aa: CASSEQGARDTQYF

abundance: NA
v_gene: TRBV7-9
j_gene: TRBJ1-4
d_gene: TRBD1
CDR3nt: TGTGCCAGCAGCTGGGGACAGGGGGCAACTAATGAAAAACTGTTTTTT
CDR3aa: CASSWGQGATNEKLFF

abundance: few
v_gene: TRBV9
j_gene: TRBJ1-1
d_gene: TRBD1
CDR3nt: TGTGCCAGCAGCCCCGGGACAGGGGCGTACACTGAAGCTTTCTTT
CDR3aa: CASSPGTGAYTEAFF

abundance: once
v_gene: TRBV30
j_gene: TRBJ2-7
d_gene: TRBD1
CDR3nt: TGTGCCTGGACACAGGGGGGCTACGAGCAGTACTTC
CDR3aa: CAWTQGGYEQYF

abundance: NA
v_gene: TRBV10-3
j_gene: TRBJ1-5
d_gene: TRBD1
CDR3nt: TGTGCCATCAGGGAGGACAGGGTCCAGCCCCAGCATTTT
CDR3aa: CAIREDRVQPQHF

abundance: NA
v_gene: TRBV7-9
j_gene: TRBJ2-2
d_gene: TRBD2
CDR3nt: TGTGCCAGCAGTCAAGCGGGAGGGAACACCGGGGAGCTGTTTTTT
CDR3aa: CASSQAGGNTGELFF

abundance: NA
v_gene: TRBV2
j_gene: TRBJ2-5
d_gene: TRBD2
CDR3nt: TGTGCCAGCAGTGAAGGGGCGGGAGACTTAGAGACCCAGTACTTC
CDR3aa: CASSEGAGDLETQYF

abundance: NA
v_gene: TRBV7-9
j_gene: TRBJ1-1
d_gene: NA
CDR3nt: TGTGCCAGCAGCGGCGGTAGAGACACTGAAGCTTTCTTT
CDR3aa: CASSGGRDTEAFF

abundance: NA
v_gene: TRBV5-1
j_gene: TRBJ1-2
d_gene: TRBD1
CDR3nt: TGCGCCAGCAGCTACGGACAGGGAAACTATGGCTACACCTTC
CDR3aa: CASSYGQGNYGYTF

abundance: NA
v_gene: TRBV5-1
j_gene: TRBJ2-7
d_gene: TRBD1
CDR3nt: TGCGCCAGCAGTTCTGACAGGGTGGTCTACGAGCAGTACTTC
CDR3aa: CASSSDRVVYEQYF

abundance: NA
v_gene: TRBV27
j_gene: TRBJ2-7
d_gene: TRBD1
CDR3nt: TGTGCCAGCAGCTCGTTGACAGGGGTTCTCTACGAGCAGTACTTC
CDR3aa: CASSSLTGVLYEQYF

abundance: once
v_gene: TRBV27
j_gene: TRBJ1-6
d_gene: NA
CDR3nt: TGTGCCAGCAAGTTTTCGGGCTCCTATAATTCACCCCTCCACTTT
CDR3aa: CASKFSGSYNSPLHF

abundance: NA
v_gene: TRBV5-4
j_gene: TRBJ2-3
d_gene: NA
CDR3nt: TGTGCCAGCAGGGACCGGGACTTACCAGATACGCAGTATTTT
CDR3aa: CASRDRDLPDTQYF

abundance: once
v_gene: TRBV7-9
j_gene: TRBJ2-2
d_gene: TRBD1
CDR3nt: TGTGCCAGCAGCTTATCTCGGCAGGGGGCCGCCGGGGAGCTGTTTTTT
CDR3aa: CASSLSRQGAAGELFF

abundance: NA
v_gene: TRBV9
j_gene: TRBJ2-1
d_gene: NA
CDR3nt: TGTGCCAGCAGCCCCGTGGAGGAGAGCTCCTACAATGAGCAGTTCTTC
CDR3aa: CASSPVEESSYNEQFF

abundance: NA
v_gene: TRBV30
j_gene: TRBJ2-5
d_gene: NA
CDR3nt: TGTGCCTGGAGTGCGGGGCCGGGGGAAGAGACCCAGTACTTC
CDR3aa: CAWSAGPGEETQYF

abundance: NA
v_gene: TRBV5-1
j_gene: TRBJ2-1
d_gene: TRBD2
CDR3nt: TGCGCCAGCAGCTTGGCGGGGGGAGGCAATGAGCAGTTCTTC
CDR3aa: CASSLAGGGNEQFF

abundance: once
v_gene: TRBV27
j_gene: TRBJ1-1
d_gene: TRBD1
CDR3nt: TGTGCCAGCAGTTTAAACCAGGGGGTCACCACTGAAGCTTTCTTT
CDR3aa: CASSLNQGVTTEAFF

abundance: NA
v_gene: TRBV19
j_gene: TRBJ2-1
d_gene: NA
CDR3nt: TGTGCCAGTAGCCTAACGCTGCCCGCCCGGGGAGGATCCTACAATGAGCAGTTCTTC
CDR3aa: CASSLTLPARGGSYNEQFF

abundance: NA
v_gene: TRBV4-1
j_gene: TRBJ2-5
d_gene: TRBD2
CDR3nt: TGCGCCAGCAGCCAAGCGGCTAGCGGGCCCCAAGAGACCCAGTACTTC
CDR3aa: CASSQAASGPQETQYF

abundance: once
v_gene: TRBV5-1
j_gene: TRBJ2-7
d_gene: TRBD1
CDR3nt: TGCGCCAGCAGCTTTGCGACAGGGGACTACGAGCAGTACTTC
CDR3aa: CASSFATGDYEQYF

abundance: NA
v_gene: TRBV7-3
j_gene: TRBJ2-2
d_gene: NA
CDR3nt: TGTGCCAGCAGCCGGACTGGGGGCGCCGGGGAGCTGTTTTTT
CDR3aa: CASSRTGGAGELFF

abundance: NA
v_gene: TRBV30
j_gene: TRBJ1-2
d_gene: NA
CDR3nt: TGTGCCTGGGGGTTAGCAGGGCTCGGGTATGGCTACACCTTC
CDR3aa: CAWGLAGLGYGYTF

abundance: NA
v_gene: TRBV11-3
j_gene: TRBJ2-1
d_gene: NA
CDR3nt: TGTGCCAGCAGCTTAAGTGGCGGGCTAGGAGCCCCCAATGAGCAGTTCTTC
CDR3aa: CASSLSGGLGAPNEQFF

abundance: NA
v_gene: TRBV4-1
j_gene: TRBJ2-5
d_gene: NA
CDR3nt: TGCGCCAGCAGCCAAGTCTATGACTTTCTCGAGACCCAGTACTTC
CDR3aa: CASSQVYDFLETQYF